Below, 7 T cell receptor beta chains from the same sample are listed, as sequenced in a study of T cells in Graves' hyperthyroidism and ophthalmopathy (dated by TCRdb to between 2017 and 2020). Libraries were made using multiplex PCR. The instrument given in TCRdb is Illumina HiSeq 2000. TCR beta CDR3 regions were amplified from RNA transcripts. The TCR CDR3 was subjected to a first round of RT-PCR using the HTBI primer set and the Qiagen OneStep RT-PCR kit. TCRdb ran its own pipeline on the public reads, namely fastp trimming at Q25 and MiXCR clone calling, and kept in-frame beta chains. Each CDR3 protein appears once, grouped with its most common genes and DNA. The sample table shows about 480,000 distinct CDR3 sequences, and roughly 14% are seen once. The top ten hold 15% to 20% of the sample. Source material: blood. These receptor sequences come from a woman aged 18-30 years with Graves' hyperthyroidism.

This clonotype was counted ten times or more. The V gene is TRBV11-3, the J gene TRBJ2-1, with a weak D call TRBD1 (5 bases). V was cut by 4 bases and J by 4 bases, with 14 bases left in between. Looked up from germline, CDR1 is SGHNT and CDR2 is YENEEA. The CDR3 runs 15 residues. The CDR3 region has the DNA TGTGCCAGCAGCTCCAGATCTTACAGGTACAATGAGCAGTTCTTC. Amino acids: CASSSRSYRYNEQFF. Full variable domain (remainder filled in from reference TRBV11-3 and TRBJ2-1): EAGVVQSPRYKIIEKKQPVAFWCNPISGHNTLYWYLQNLGQGPELLIRYENEEAVDDSQLPKDRFSAERLKGVDSTLKIQPAELGDSAVYLCASSSRSYRYNEQFFGPGTRLTVL.

This clonotype was counted many times. V and J are TRBV12-3 or TRBV12-4 and TRBJ1-1; a weak D match, TRBD1 (6 bases). This CDR3 has 13 amino acids. V gave up 6 bases and J gave up 1 base, with 9 bases separating them. The CDR3 region is CASRGHPNTEAFF. The DNA of the CDR3 is TGTGCCAGCAGGGGACACCCGAACACTGAAGCTTTCTTT.

Many counts were recorded for this clonotype. The genes are TRBV10-3 and TRBJ2-3; D ambiguous. CDR3 length: 16 residues. Germline CDR1 ENHRY, CDR2 SYGVKD. The V end was cut by 0 bases, the J end by 1 base, with 11 bases between. The CDR3 DNA reads as TGTGCCATCAGTGAGTCGAGAGACCCTGGCACAGATACGCAGTATTTT. Translation gives CAISESRDPGTDTQYF.

About this clonotype: A much larger clone sits a single nucleotide away, making a read error possible. The V gene is TRBV20-1, the J gene TRBJ2-1, with 11 bases matching TRBD2. This CDR3 region has 15 residues. Germline loops: CDR1 DFQATT, CDR2 SNEGSKA (reference sequence). The CDR3 loop reads CSANPGTSGYNEQCF. In DNA form, the CDR3 reads TGCAGTGCTAATCCCGGGACTAGCGGATACAATGAGCAGTGCTTC.

This clonotype was counted ten times or more. The V and J genes are TRBV6-1 and TRBJ1-6, with a tentative D call TRBD1 (6 bases). V gave up 2 bases and J gave up 8 bases, with 13 bases separating them. The CDR3 sequence is 15 residues long. The germline gives CDR1 MNHNS, CDR2 SASEGT. CDR3 region: CASSEYRTDDSPLHF. CDR3 sequence (DNA): TGTGCCAGCAGTGAATATAGGACAGACGATTCACCCCTCCACTTT.

CDR3 DNA sequence: TGCGCCAGCAGCACGGCGGCTAGCGGGAGGGTGAACACCGGGGAGCTGTTTTTT. Protein sequence: CASSTAASGRVNTGELFF. The chain couples TRBV5-1 to TRBJ2-2, with TRBD2 matching 12 bases. V lost 4 bases, J lost 1 base, and 8 bases stayed unmatched. There are 18 residues in the CDR3. Germline V gene sequence: CDR1 SGHRS, CDR2 YFSETQ.

CDR3 loop: CASSYSDGYNEQFF. The DNA of the CDR3 is TGTGCCAGCAGCTACTCTGACGGTTACAATGAGCAGTTCTTC. This chain joins TRBV5-4 and TRBJ2-1; no firm D call. This CDR3 region has 14 residues. CDR1 SGHNT and CDR2 YYREEE come from the germline V gene (reference sequence). V dropped 3 bases and J dropped 4 bases, with 11 bases sitting between them.